In this sample, the clone carrying this TCR beta chain turned up many times. Its antigen is unknown. Amplification of TCR beta CDR3 regions used RNA as the template. Primed by the HTBI set, a first-round RT-PCR was run on the TCR CDR3. TCRdb re-derived calls from the multiplex PCR reads in MiXCR, one entry per CDR3 protein. The sample yields approximately 210,000 distinct CDR3 sequences, approximately 17% seen once. Trimming removed 2 bases at V and 5 bases at J, with 8 bases between. CDR3 length: 13 amino acids. Germline V CDR1 and CDR2: SGHRS, YFSETQ. This entry belongs to a study of T cells in Graves' hyperthyroidism and ophthalmopathy. General study findings and limits: Ophthalmopathy and stable hyperthyroidism were separated by a 13 V-J model.

The authors deemed Graves' hyperthyroidism stable absent ophthalmopathy progression within 18 months. This TCR was sampled from a man aged 45-65 years with Graves' hyperthyroidism. The rearrangement links TRBV5-1 to TRBJ2-1; D call uncertain. Sequenced: blood. CDR3 amino acids: CASSFRVNNEQFF. The CDR3 DNA reads TGCGCCAGCAGCTTCCGGGTCAACAATGAGCAGTTCTTC.